This entry is about one T cell receptor beta chain. Its antigen target is currently unknown. No qualities accompany the bases; no much larger clone lies one base away. Other nucleotide sequences in the sample specify the same CDR3. For the CD8 naive samples, CD45RO-negative cells were positively selected for CCR7, yielding a CD45RA+CCR7+ population from which TemRA cells were excluded. Healthy HIV-negative adults with no recently reported acute infections or vaccinations were included as donors. All donors were Caucasian adults living in Nashville, Tennessee, USA. After blood collection by leukapheresis, PBMCs were isolated using Ficoll-Histopaque density gradient centrifugation and then cryopreserved in the vapor phase of liquid nitrogen. Analytical flow cytometry was used to check the purity and quantity of every magnetically sorted T cell population. Each sorted fraction had its genomic DNA isolated and then quantified by UV absorbance on a Nanodrop 2000c.

Using the deep immunoSEQ assay, TCR CDR3 regions were amplified from genomic DNA by multiplex PCR. Genomic DNA extracted from each cell subset was distributed evenly over all wells of several immunoSEQ 96-well plates, and each plate served as one replicate. For sorted subsets, 150 to 200 ng genomic DNA, equal to about 30,000 T cell genomes, was loaded into each replicate PCR. The purified libraries were quantified using a Qubit 3.0 fluorometer, sized with a Bioanalyzer 2100, and then quantified again using the KAPA Library Quantification kit. A separate single-read 150-cycle Illumina NextSeq 550 flow cell was used to sequence each immunoSEQ 96-well plate. The original methods were these. Because only junctional sequences without quality scores were contained in the immunoSEQ output, filtering matching that applied to full-length reads could not be performed. Sequences were annotated with PyIR, a Python wrapper for IgBLAST v1.9, and V/J genes and CDR3 were assigned using IMGT germline references. Reads with weak V/J assignments (E-value above 1e-6), missing CDR3, stop codons, out-of-frame junctions, or ambiguous translated residues were removed. V3J clonotypes were defined as sequences sharing the same inferred V gene, J gene, and CDR3 amino acid sequence. Percentage overlap between repertoires was calculated by dividing the number of shared unique clonotypes by the size of the smaller repertoire. Three approaches were used to assess repertoire richness: RTK rarefaction, the Chao1 estimator, and Recon v2.1 estimates of unobserved clonotypes. For all TCRbeta clonotypes obtained by the gDNA method from several donors, generation probabilities were computed with OLGA. The immuneACCESS repertoire file appears here via TCRdb, limited to in-frame rearrangements. These files lack a portion of the clones; in checked studies, under half of the deficit traces to unresolved V genes, and the cause of the others is not known. V, J and clone size reflect that table, while D and trimming were determined from the DNA. The sample contains about 2 million clones, over 85% of them found a single time. In total, the top ten clones hold roughly 1.2% of the sample.

These data are taken from a study of shared clonotypes between healthy human individuals (dated by TCRdb to about 2020). Regarding the research as a whole: The cohort comprised a couple of women and three men aged 18 to 49 years. To increase sequencing depth and limit assay-specific biases, different laboratories used diverse techniques to prepare libraries and sequence TCR repertoires. For each donor, three plates each were used for CD4 naive and CD4 memory, two plates were used for CD8 naive, and one plate was used for CD8 memory. Each donor's leukapheresis produced roughly between about 0.9 and 9.5 billion PBMCs. Blood TCR repertoires of a handful of healthy adults were deeply sequenced to estimate repertoire size and the extent of clonotype sharing between individuals.

Deletion took 1 base off V and 4 bases off J, with a span of 3 bases between the germline ends. CDR1 SGHKS and CDR2 YYEKEE were looked up in the germline V gene (reference sequence). Taken from cysteine to phenylalanine, the CDR3 has 12 residues. Just the 36-base CDR3 DNA is kept, in frame starting at base 1. General conclusions and limits of the study: Naive subsets generally had larger estimated clonotype richness than memory subsets. Across four donors, around 5% of naive CD4, roughly 3.5% of naive CD8, around 2.1% of memory CD4, and roughly 0.4% of memory CD8 clonotypes were shared. Pairwise subsampling indicated that sequencing depth was expected to affect the degree of clonotype sharing among donors. Because the study included a small number of donors, the genetic and exposure-history diversity represented was limited. Even with the large sequencing depth, rarefaction of the sorted-subset datasets indicated that sequencing was incomplete. Compared with non-shared clonotypes, clonotypes shared by all four sorted-subset donors had higher generation probabilities. Only blood was sampled, and tissue TCR repertoires likely differ from those in blood.

The receptor's source is a man aged 18 to 29 in good health. The sequencing sample was made of naive CD8+ T cells sorted from blood. Explained via the paper, the cell subset or site label denotes: CD45RA+CCR7+. The chain joins TRBV5-5 to TRBJ1-3; the D segment cannot be called with confidence. CDR3 protein: CASSLLGNTIYF. The nucleotide sequence reads as follows: TGTGCCAGCAGCTTGCTGGGAAACACCATATATTTT.